A single TCR beta chain is shown here with its context. Antigen unknown. Measured with immunoSEQ multiplex PCR; TCRdb has only the in-frame clones, and not every one. The sample carries approximately 80,000 clones, approximately 85% recorded once. These data belong to a study of T cell responses to AZD1222 COVID-19 vaccine. Regarding the study as a whole: As reported, nearly half of all spike-specific TCRs target variant regions that are unmutated. Repertoires were obtained only post-peak T cell response. Most donors were white British and more were female, and clonal diversity was possibly underestimated.

Per germline, CDR1 LNHDA and CDR2 SQIVND (reference sequence). CDR3 length equals 15 residues. Losses at the gene ends were 2 bases for V and 2 bases for J; bases not matched to a gene: 3. The source is an adult who received the AZD1222 COVID-19 vaccine. The V gene is TRBV19, the J gene TRBJ1-5; 7 bases line up with TRBD1. The sample in question was peripheral blood, obtained 28 days after the second AZD1222 dose. The CDR3 DNA follows: TGTGCCAGTAGTATATACAGGGGAGGCAATCAGCCCCAGCATTTT. This gives the protein CASSIYRGGNQPQHF.